The 10 T cell receptor beta chains below all came from one sample that was sequenced in a study of blood T cell repertoires in COVID-19. The table came from immunoSEQ multiplex PCR; TCRdb's copy has only in-frame clones and leaves some out. The data contain 300,000 to 400,000 clones, over 75% of them singletons. Sequencing input: peripheral blood. All receptors come from a man aged 50 or older with active or convalescent COVID-19.

The chain couples TRBV7-3 to TRBJ2-2; 10 bases map to TRBD2. Germline-derived CDR1 and CDR2 are SGHTA and FQGTGA. Losses at the gene ends were 6 bases for V and 4 bases for J; bases not matched to a gene: 20. This CDR3 has 20 amino acids. The CDR3 loop is CASRLRPGGLAGGATGELFF. The CDR3 DNA follows: TGTGCCAGCAGATTACGTCCCGGTGGTTTAGCGGGAGGAGCCACCGGGGAGCTGTTTTTT.

The V and J genes are TRBV10-2 and TRBJ1-2; 10 bases are shared with TRBD1. Germline loops: CDR1 WSHSY, CDR2 SAAADI. The V segment lost 3 bases and the J segment 7 bases; nucleotides outside the gene matches: 5. The CDR3 loop spans 14 amino acids. CDR3 residues: CASSDPGQGFGYTF. For the CDR3, the DNA is TGCGCCAGCAGTGACCCGGGACAGGGGTTTGGCTACACCTTC.

The CDR3 DNA is TGTGCCAGCAGCGCTCGCCCCCGGGGGAAAACCGGAAACACCATATATTTT. Protein: CASSARPRGKTGNTIYF. J is TRBJ1-3 and V is TRBV9, with D possibly matching TRBD1 (5 bases). CDR1 and CDR2 (germline): SGDLS, YYNGEE. The CDR3 is 17 amino acids. Deletions cut 3 bases from V and 4 bases from J, with 20 bases between.

V usage is TRBV30 and J usage is TRBJ2-7; 7 bases map to TRBD2. The V and J ends lost 3 bases and 5 bases, in that order; junction bases with no gene match: 7. This CDR3 has 13 amino acids. Germline CDR1 is GTSNPN and CDR2 is SVGIG (reference sequence). In DNA form, the CDR3 reads TGTGCCTGGAGAAAACGGGGGGTAGACGAGCAGTACTTC. Its translation: CAWRKRGVDEQYF.

J is TRBJ2-1 and V is TRBV6-1; 7 nucleotides match TRBD1. Germline CDR1 reads MNHNS; CDR2 reads SASEGT. J lost 2 bases, V lost 1 base, and 11 bases had no gene match. The CDR3 is 18 amino acids. The DNA of the CDR3 is TGTGCCAGCAGTGAAGAGGCCCCAGACAGGGCAACCTACAATGAGCAGTTCTTC. Translation: CASSEEAPDRATYNEQFF.

The CDR3 DNA is TGCGCCAGCAGCTTGGCGGGGGAGGTAATCACTGAAGCTTTCTTT. Translation: CASSLAGEVITEAFF. The chain combines TRBV5-1 with TRBJ1-1, with a tentative D call TRBD1 (5 bases). Per germline, CDR1 SGHRS and CDR2 YFSETQ. Trimming left V 0 bases short and J 4 bases short, with 13 bases between. The CDR3 runs to 15 residues.

V usage is TRBV29-1 and J usage is TRBJ1-1; D may be TRBD1 (6 bases). Germline CDR1 and CDR2: SQVTM and ANQGSEA. The CDR3 is 13 amino acids. Trimming cost V 4 bases and J 2 bases, with 11 bases left between them. In DNA form, the CDR3 reads TGCAGCGTTGTTCAGGGGCTTAACACTGAAGCTTTCTTT. Translating gives CSVVQGLNTEAFF.

The chain is built from TRBV28 and TRBJ1-4, with TRBD1 matching over 8 bases. The V and J ends lost 4 bases and 4 bases, in that order; junction bases with no gene match: 5. The CDR3 has 15 residues. Per germline, CDR1 MDHEN and CDR2 SYDVKM. Written as DNA, the CDR3 is TGTGCCAGCAGTTCGACGGGACAGGTTAATGAAAAACTGTTTTTT. Encoded protein: CASSSTGQVNEKLFF.

This sequence joins TRBV15 and TRBJ2-5; possible D gene TRBD2, 6 bases. The CDR3 totals 15 residues. V was cut by 0 bases and J by 2 bases, with 10 bases left in between. Germline assignment: CDR1 LNHNV and CDR2 YYDKDF (reference sequence). Here the CDR3 reads CATSRDRGEQETQYF. As DNA, the CDR3 is TGTGCCACCAGCAGAGACCGCGGGGAGCAAGAGACCCAGTACTTC.

This clone has a single count. The rearrangement joins TRBV6-1 to TRBJ1-2; TRBD1 aligns across 8 bases. Trimming cost V 3 bases and J 4 bases; bases outside gene matches: 4. The CDR3 spans 14 residues. Germline CDR1 and CDR2: MNHNS and SASEGT. The CDR3 loop is CASSDRGRAYGYTF. The CDR3 region has the DNA TGTGCCAGCAGTGACAGGGGGCGTGCCTATGGCTACACCTTC.